This TCR beta chain was recorded in a study of T cell responses to AZD1222 COVID-19 vaccine (dated by TCRdb to the early 2020s). With respect to the entire study: AZD1222 recipients whose second dose came at about 4 weeks and those whose second dose came at about 12 weeks were combined into one group, since spike-specific TCR depth and breadth did not differ between the two schedules. TCR sequencing was performed for over 230 trial participants, of whom approximately 200 were given two doses of AZD1222 and about 25 were given two doses of MenACWY control vaccine. Trial participants were enrolled by age into subgroups of 18-55, 56-69 and 70-plus years, and about 150, 27 and 61 TCR-sequenced participants, respectively, were included in these subgroups.

The CDR3 regions of human TCRbeta chains were subjected to immunosequencing. Per the authors' processing: Repertoire TCRs were checked for matches against a reference library of SARS-CoV-2-specific TCRs that had been generated using the MIRA antigen-specificity platform. Breadth was defined as the fraction of unique TCRs that were SARS-CoV-2-associated, and depth was defined as the fraction of total T cells that were SARS-CoV-2-associated. Using the MIRA data, each spike-specific TCR was mapped to the spike region that the TCR reacts to and placed in a CD4 or CD8 class. Log10-transformed breadth and depth values were compared by one-way ANOVA with Sidak's multiple comparisons tests. TCRdb retrieved this table from immuneACCESS and kept in-frame rearrangements only. Not all clones are present; in checked studies, unresolved V genes account for under half, and no reason is known for the remainder. For V, J and clone size, that table is used; D and trimming come from the DNA. For this sample there are about 110,000 clones; roughly 90% appear just once. 1.5% to 2% of the sample is in the top ten clones.

Points the paper makes about the study in general: A significant rise in spike-specific TCR breadth and depth was observed after two AZD1222 doses relative to day 0 and relative to MenACWY recipients. Because no samples from the day 14 peak response were available, repertoires could be characterized only after the peak T cell response. Conclusions about previously exposed vaccinees were limited because only six AZD1222 recipients were SARS-CoV-2 seropositive at baseline. Participants were mostly white British and included more females than males, and it was suggested by the authors that clonal diversity may have been underestimated. The whole spike protein was spanned by vaccine-associated CD4 TCRs, and dominant responses were seen in regions 160-218 and 743-854. Epitopes outside the regions mutated in the B.1.351 and B.1.1.7 variants were reportedly recognized by nearly half of the unique spike-specific TCRs. In the small 56-69-year group, the increase in depth fell short of significance, most likely because of low power.

The time point tag for this specimen amounts to: baseline before first vaccination. Samples from vaccinated people were obtained from the UK trials COV001 and COV002, which included a single-blind randomized controlled phase 2/3 trial of AZD1222 (ChAdOx1 nCoV-19) in healthy adults. For TCRbeta chain sequencing, PBMC samples were collected from trial participants at day 0 and at day 28 after the second dose. Details on this clone: There is no known antigen for this receptor. No base quality information exists; no much larger clone differs at one position.

Sequencing was performed on peripheral blood, taken on day 0 of AZD1222 vaccination. The source is an adult in good health.

The DNA is TGCGCCAGCAGCTCAGAAGCTTCTCACTCCGAGCAGTACTTC. Protein translation: CASSSEASHSEQYF. This receptor chain uses TRBV5-1 and TRBJ2-7, with the D gene not confidently named. The germline V gene yields SGHRS for CDR1 and YFSETQ for CDR2. The trim is 3 bases for V and 6 bases for J, with a gap of 16 bases between the germline ends. Including cysteine and phenylalanine, the CDR3 has 14 amino acids. Just CDR3 DNA is preserved here, 42 bases in frame from base 1.